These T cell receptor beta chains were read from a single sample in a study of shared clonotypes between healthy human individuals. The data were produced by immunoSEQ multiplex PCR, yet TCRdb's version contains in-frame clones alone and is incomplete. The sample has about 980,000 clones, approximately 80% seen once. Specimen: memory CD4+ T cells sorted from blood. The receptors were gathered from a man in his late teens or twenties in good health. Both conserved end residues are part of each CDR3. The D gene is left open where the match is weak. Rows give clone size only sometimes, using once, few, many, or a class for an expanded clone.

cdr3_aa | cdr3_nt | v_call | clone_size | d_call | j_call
CASSTGTGRTGELFF | TGTGCCAGCAGCACCGGGACAGGGAGGACCGGGGAGCTGTTTTTT | TRBV28 | . | TRBD1 | TRBJ2-2
CASSPLTGGNTQYF | TGTGCCAGCAGTCCTCTGACAGGAGGCAATACGCAGTATTTT | TRBV27 | . | . | TRBJ2-3
CASSVVPGFAYEQYF | TGTGCCAGCAGCGTAGTTCCGGGGTTCGCTTACGAGCAGTACTTC | TRBV9 | few | . | TRBJ2-7
CASSGGPATSTNEKLFF | TGTGCCAGCAGTGGAGGTCCCGCCACTTCAACTAATGAAAAACTGTTTTTT | TRBV25-1 | . | . | TRBJ1-4
CSAATGNSNQPQHF | TGCAGCGCTGCGACTGGGAATAGCAATCAGCCCCAGCATTTT | TRBV29-1 | many | . | TRBJ1-5
CASRVTVGETQYF | TGTGCCAGCAGGGTCACTGTGGGAGAGACCCAGTACTTC | TRBV5-4 | . | . | TRBJ2-5
CASSPDYNEQFF | TGTGCCAGCAGTCCGGATTACAATGAGCAGTTCTTC | TRBV7-2 | . | . | TRBJ2-1
CASSPTGASNQPQHF | TGTGCCAGCAGCCCGACAGGGGCTAGCAATCAGCCCCAGCATTTT | TRBV28 | . | TRBD1 | TRBJ1-5
CASSNSGRAGAGELFF | TGTGCCAGTAGTAATAGCGGGAGGGCCGGCGCCGGGGAGCTGTTTTTT | TRBV19 | . | TRBD2 | TRBJ2-2
CASSIRDPYEQYF | TGTGCCAGCAGTATTCGGGACCCCTACGAGCAGTACTTC | TRBV6-5 | . | . | TRBJ2-7
CASSDPGQGAYEQYF | TGTGCCAGCAGTGACCCCGGACAGGGTGCCTACGAGCAGTACTTC | TRBV6-1 | . | TRBD1 | TRBJ2-7
CASSPTARQAGYGYTF | TGTGCCAGTAGTCCCACCGCCCGGCAGGCCGGCTATGGCTACACCTTC | TRBV19 | . | . | TRBJ1-2
CASSLAGENTEAFF | TGCGCCAGCAGCTTGGCAGGGGAAAACACTGAAGCTTTCTTT | TRBV5-1 | . | . | TRBJ1-1
CASSTLEWGGTYEQYF | TGTGCCAGCTCAACACTCGAGTGGGGAGGAACCTACGAGCAGTACTTC | TRBV28 | . | . | TRBJ2-7
CASSVDPTSGRAIYF | TGTGCCAGCAGCGTAGACCCGACTAGCGGGAGAGCCATATACTTC | TRBV9 | . | TRBD2 | TRBJ2-7
CATTTSGGIQETQYF | TGTGCCACCACAACTAGCGGGGGGATCCAAGAGACCCAGTACTTC | TRBV6-1 | . | TRBD2 | TRBJ2-5
CASSFDVGTVAEKLFF | TGCGCCAGCAGCTTCGATGTTGGGACGGTGGCTGAAAAACTGTTTTTT | TRBV5-1 | . | . | TRBJ1-4
CASSPRRSGEQYF | TGTGCCAGCAGCCCAAGGAGGAGTGGCGAGCAGTACTTC | TRBV7-2 | once | . | TRBJ2-7
CASRGDGNSPLHF | TGCGCCAGCAGGGGGGACGGGAATTCACCCCTCCACTTT | TRBV5-1 | once | . | TRBJ1-6
CASKGQANQPQHF | TGTGCCAGCAAAGGACAGGCTAATCAGCCCCAGCATTTT | TRBV2 | . | TRBD1 | TRBJ1-5
CASSVGLGGLQETQYF | TGTGCCAGCAGCGTAGGACTAGGGGGGCTACAAGAGACCCAGTACTTC | TRBV9 | few | . | TRBJ2-5
CASSLEGSLREQFF | TGTGCCAGCAGCTTAGAGGGTAGCCTCCGGGAGCAGTTCTTC | TRBV13 | . | . | TRBJ2-1
CASTPRLGTSLTGELFF | TGTGCCAGCACCCCGAGGTTAGGGACTAGCCTGACCGGGGAGCTGTTTTTT | TRBV11-2 | . | TRBD2 | TRBJ2-2
CASSTHGGNTIYF | TGTGCCAGCAGCACACACGGGGGAAACACCATATATTTT | TRBV14 | . | . | TRBJ1-3
CASSPAGLPAGELFF | TGTGCCAGCAGCCCAGCTGGACTCCCGGCCGGGGAGCTGTTTTTT | TRBV2 | . | . | TRBJ2-2
CAISNTGGDTQYF | TGTGCCATCTCTAATACAGGGGGGGATACGCAGTATTTT | TRBV10-3 | . | TRBD1 | TRBJ2-3
CASSLGGVDEQFF | TGCGCCAGCAGCTTGGGAGGGGTCGATGAGCAGTTCTTC | TRBV5-1 | . | . | TRBJ2-1
CASSPVEQGLITGDGYTF | TGCGCCAGCAGTCCGGTGGAACAGGGTCTAATAACTGGGGACGGCTACACCTTC | TRBV4-1 | . | . | TRBJ1-2
CAWSEISYYSYEQYF | TGTGCCTGGAGTGAGATCTCCTATTACTCCTACGAGCAGTACTTC | TRBV30 | . | . | TRBJ2-7
CAAAWATDTQYF | TGTGCCGCCGCTTGGGCTACTGATACGCAGTATTTT | TRBV6-1 | . | . | TRBJ2-3
CASSGSSQGKQPQHF | TGTGCCAGTAGTGGGTCGTCACAGGGCAAACAGCCCCAGCATTTT | TRBV19 | . | . | TRBJ1-5
CASSPPRGGVLAKNIQYF | TGTGCCAGCTCACCCCCGAGAGGAGGGGTGCTAGCCAAAAACATTCAGTACTTC | TRBV18 | . | . | TRBJ2-4
CASSSRTGDYEQYF | TGTGCCAGCAGCTCTCGGACAGGGGACTACGAGCAGTACTTC | TRBV11-2 | . | TRBD1 | TRBJ2-7
CASTTGGGFGYTF | TGTGCCAGCACGACAGGGGGCGGGTTTGGCTACACCTTC | TRBV2 | . | TRBD1 | TRBJ1-2
CAITDGYGYTF | TGTGCCATCACTGACGGCTATGGCTACACCTTC | TRBV10-3 | . | . | TRBJ1-2
CASSSPGQGNTGELFF | TGTGCCAGCAGCTCACCGGGACAGGGGAACACCGGGGAGCTGTTTTTT | TRBV5-4 | few | TRBD1 | TRBJ2-2
CASSVGPTGGQETQYF | TGTGCCAGCAGCGTAGGTCCGACAGGGGGCCAAGAGACCCAGTACTTC | TRBV9 | . | TRBD1 | TRBJ2-5
CASSLYRTGGTDTQYF | TGTGCCAGCAGCTTATATAGGACAGGGGGCACAGATACGCAGTATTTT | TRBV7-3 | few | TRBD1 | TRBJ2-3
CASSLGQGREAFF | TGTGCCAGTAGTTTGGGACAGGGACGTGAAGCTTTCTTT | TRBV19 | . | TRBD1 | TRBJ1-1
CASSQSGATEAFF | TGCGCCAGCAGTCAATCGGGGGCCACTGAAGCTTTCTTT | TRBV23-1 | . | . | TRBJ1-1